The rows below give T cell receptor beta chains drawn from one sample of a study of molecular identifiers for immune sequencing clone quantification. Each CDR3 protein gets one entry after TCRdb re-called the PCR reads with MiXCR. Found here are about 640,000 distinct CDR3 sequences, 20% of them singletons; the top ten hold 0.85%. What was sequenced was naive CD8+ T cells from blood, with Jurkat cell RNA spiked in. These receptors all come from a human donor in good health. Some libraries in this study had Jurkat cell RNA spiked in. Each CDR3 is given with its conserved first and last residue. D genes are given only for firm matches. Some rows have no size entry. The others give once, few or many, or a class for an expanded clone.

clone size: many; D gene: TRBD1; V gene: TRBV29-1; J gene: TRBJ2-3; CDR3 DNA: TGCAGCCCCACCCTGGCAGGGGGTGGAGATACGCAGTATTTT; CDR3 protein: CSPTLAGGGDTQYF
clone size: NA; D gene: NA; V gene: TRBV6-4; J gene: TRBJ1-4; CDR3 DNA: TGTGCCAGCAGTGACTCCTTCAGGACCGAAAGATACACCGCAACTAATGAAAAACTGTTTTTT; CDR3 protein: CASSDSFRTERYTATNEKLFF
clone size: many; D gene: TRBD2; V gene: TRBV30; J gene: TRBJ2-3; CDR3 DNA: TGTGCCTGGGGACTAGCGGGGGAAGATACGCAGTATTTT; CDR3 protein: CAWGLAGEDTQYF
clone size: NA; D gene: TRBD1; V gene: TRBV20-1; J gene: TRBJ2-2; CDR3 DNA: TGCAGTGCTAGAGAAGGGGACAGGGACCTCACCGGGGAGCTGTTTTTT; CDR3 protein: CSAREGDRDLTGELFF
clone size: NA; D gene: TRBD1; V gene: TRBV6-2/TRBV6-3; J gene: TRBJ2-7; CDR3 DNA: TGTGCCAGCACCCACGGAGACAGGGGTGGCGACGAGCAGTACTTC; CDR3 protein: CASTHGDRGGDEQYF
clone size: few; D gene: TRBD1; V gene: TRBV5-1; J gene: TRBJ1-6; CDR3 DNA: TGCGCCAGCAGCTTGGAGGGGACAGGATATAATTCACCCCTCCACTTT; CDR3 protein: CASSLEGTGYNSPLHF
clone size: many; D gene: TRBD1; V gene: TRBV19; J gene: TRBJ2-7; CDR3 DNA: TGTGCCAGTAGTCCTGGGACAGGGCTGCCCTACGAGCAGTACTTC; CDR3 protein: CASSPGTGLPYEQYF
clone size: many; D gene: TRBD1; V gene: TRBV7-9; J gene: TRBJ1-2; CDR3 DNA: TGTGCCAGCAGCCCCTCGTCGGACAGGCTAACCAGAGGCTACACCTTC; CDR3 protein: CASSPSSDRLTRGYTF
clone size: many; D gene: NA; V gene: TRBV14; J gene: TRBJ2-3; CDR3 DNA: TGTGCCAGCAGCCAAGATCTCGTGACAGACGATACGCAGTATTTT; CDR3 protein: CASSQDLVTDDTQYF
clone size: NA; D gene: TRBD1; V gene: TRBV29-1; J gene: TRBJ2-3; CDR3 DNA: TGCAGCGTAGAGGGGAGGACAGGGCCCACAGATACGCAGTATTTT; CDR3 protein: CSVEGRTGPTDTQYF
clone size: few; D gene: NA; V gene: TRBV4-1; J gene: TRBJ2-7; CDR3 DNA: TGCGCCAGCAGCCAAGGTCCTACGCCCTCCTACGAGCAGTACTTC; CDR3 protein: CASSQGPTPSYEQYF
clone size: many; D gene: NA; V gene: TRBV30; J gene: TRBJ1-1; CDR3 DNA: TGTGCCTGGAGTGTAATAGGGATCGCTGAAGCTTTCTTT; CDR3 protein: CAWSVIGIAEAFF
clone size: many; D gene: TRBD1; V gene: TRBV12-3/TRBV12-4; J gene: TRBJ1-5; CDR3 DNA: TGTGCCAGCAGTTTAGTTAGTCGGGACAGGAATCAGCCCCAGCATTTT; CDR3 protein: CASSLVSRDRNQPQHF
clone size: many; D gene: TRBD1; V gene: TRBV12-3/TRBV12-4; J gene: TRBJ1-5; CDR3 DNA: TGTGCCAGCAGGACAGGGAGTCAGCCCCAGCATTTT; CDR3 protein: CASRTGSQPQHF
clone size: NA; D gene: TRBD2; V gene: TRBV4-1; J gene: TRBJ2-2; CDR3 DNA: TGCGCCAGCAGCCCCAGAGGGACTAGCGGGATTCACACCGGGGAGCTGTTTTTT; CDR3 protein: CASSPRGTSGIHTGELFF
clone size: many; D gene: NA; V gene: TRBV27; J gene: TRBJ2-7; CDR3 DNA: TGTGCCAGCAGTTTAAGGGGGAGAGAGCAGTACTTC; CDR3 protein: CASSLRGREQYF
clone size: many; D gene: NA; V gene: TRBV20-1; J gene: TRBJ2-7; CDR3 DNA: TGCAGTGCTAGAGATAGAAGCGGGCTTCGCTACGAGCAGTACTTC; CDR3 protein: CSARDRSGLRYEQYF
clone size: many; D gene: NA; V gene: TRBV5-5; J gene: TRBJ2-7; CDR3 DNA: TGTGCCAGCAGCTTATACATCTATCGACAGCCTAAAAACGAGCAGTACTTC; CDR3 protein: CASSLYIYRQPKNEQYF
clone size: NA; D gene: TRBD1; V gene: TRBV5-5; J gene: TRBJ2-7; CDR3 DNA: TGTGCCAGCAGCTTCGTGGGACAGGGGGTGTACGAGCAGTACTTC; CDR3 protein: CASSFVGQGVYEQYF
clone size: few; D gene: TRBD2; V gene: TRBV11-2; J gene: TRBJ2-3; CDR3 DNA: TGTGCCAGCAGCTCGGGGGGGGGCTCCTCTAGCACAGATACGCAGTATTTT; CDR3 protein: CASSSGGGSSSTDTQYF
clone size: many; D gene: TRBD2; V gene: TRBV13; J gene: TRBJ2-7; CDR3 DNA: TGTGCCAGCAGCCCGGTGTCTAGCGGGAGCTACGAGCAGTACTTC; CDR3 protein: CASSPVSSGSYEQYF
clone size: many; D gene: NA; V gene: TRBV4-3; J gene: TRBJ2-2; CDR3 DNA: TGCGCCAGCAGCCAATACACCGGGGAGCTGTTTTTT; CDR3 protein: CASSQYTGELFF
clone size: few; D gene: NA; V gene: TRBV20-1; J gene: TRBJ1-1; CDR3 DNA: TGCAGTGCTAGAGCAGGGGTAATGAGCCCTGAAGCTTTCTTT; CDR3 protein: CSARAGVMSPEAFF
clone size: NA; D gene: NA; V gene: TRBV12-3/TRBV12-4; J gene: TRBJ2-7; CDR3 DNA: TGTGCCAGCAAGAAGGGACTTAACTACGAGCAGTACTTC; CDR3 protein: CASKKGLNYEQYF
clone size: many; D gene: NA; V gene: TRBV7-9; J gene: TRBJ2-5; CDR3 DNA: TGTGCCAGCAGCCACCGGGACAAACAAGAGACCCAGTACTTC; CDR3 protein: CASSHRDKQETQYF
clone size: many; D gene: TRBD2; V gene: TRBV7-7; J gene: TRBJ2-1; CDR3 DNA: TGTGCTAGCAGCTTAGGGCTAGCGGGCCCCGAATCCTACAATGAGCAGTTCTTC; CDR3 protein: CASSLGLAGPESYNEQFF
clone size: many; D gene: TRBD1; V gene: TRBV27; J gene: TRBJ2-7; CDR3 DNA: TGTGCCAGCAGTTCTCCAGGGGGCTTTTACGAGCAGTACTTC; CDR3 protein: CASSSPGGFYEQYF
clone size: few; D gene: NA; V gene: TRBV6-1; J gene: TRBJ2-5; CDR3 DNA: TGTGCCAGCACCGACCCCGGACGGCGGGATCAAGAGACCCAGTACTTC; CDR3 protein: CASTDPGRRDQETQYF
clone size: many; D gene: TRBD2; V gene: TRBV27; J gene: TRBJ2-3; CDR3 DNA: TGTGCCAGCAGCTCCCCGGGACTAGCGGGAGTGCGGGCAGATACGCAGTATTTT; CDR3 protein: CASSSPGLAGVRADTQYF
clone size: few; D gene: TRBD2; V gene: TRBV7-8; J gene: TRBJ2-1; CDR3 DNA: TGTGCCAGCAGCTTAGGCGGACTAGCGCCCCGATCGAATGAGCAGTTCTTC; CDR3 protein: CASSLGGLAPRSNEQFF
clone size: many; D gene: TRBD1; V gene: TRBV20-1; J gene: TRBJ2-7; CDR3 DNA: TGCAGTGCTAGACCCCAGGGGGCAAGTCTTTACGAGCAGTACTTC; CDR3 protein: CSARPQGASLYEQYF
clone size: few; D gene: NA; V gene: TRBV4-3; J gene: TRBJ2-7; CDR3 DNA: TGCGCCAGCAGCCAAGAAGCCCTTCAGGGGCGGTACGAGCAGTACTTC; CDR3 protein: CASSQEALQGRYEQYF
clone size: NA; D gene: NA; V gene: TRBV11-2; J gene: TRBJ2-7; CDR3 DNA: TGTGCCAGCAGTTTCGAGGGGGGGGGCTACGAGCAGTACTTC; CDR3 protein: CASSFEGGGYEQYF
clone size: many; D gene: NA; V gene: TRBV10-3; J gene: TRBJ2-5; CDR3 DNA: TGTGCCATCCTCGACCGAAATGACGGGAAGACCCAGTACTTC; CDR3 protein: CAILDRNDGKTQYF
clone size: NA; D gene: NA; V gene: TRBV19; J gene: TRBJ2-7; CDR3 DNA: TGTGCCAGTAGTATCTTGGGCAACTACGAGCAGTACTTC; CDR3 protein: CASSILGNYEQYF
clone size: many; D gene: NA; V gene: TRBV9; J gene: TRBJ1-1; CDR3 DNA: TGTGCCAGCAGCGTACAGTCCACCATTGGGGACACTGAAGCTTTCTTT; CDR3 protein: CASSVQSTIGDTEAFF
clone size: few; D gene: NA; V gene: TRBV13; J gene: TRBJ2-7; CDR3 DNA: TGTGCCAGCAGCTTAGGCCTCGCATTGAACTACGAGCAGTACTTC; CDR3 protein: CASSLGLALNYEQYF
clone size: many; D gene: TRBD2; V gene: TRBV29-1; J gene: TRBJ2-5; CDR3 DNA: TGCAGCGTTGAAGCAGCGGGGGCGGGGGAGACCCAGTACTTC; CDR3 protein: CSVEAAGAGETQYF
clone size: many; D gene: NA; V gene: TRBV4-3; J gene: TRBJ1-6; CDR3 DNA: TGCGCCAGCAGCCAAGATCGGGGAATTTCACCCCTCCACTTT; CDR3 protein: CASSQDRGISPLHF
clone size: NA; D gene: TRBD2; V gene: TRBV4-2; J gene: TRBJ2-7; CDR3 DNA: TGTGCCAGCAGCCTGACTAGCGGGAGTGACGAGCAGTACTTC; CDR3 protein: CASSLTSGSDEQYF
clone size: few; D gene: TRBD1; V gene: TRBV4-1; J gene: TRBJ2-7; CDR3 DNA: TGCGCCAGCAGCCTAAACTTACAGGGGGGAGTGAACGAGCAGTACTTC; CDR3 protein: CASSLNLQGGVNEQYF
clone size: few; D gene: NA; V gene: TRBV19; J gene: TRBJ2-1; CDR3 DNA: TGTGCCAGTCGCGACAGCCCTTCCTACAATGAGCAGTTCTTC; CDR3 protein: CASRDSPSYNEQFF
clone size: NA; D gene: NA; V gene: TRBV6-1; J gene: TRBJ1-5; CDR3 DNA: TGTGCCAGCAGGCGGGAGGGATCCAGCAATCAGCCCCAGCATTTT; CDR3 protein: CASRREGSSNQPQHF
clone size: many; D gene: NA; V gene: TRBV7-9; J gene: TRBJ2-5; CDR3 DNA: TGTGCCAGCAGCCTCGGAACTATGCAGTACTTC; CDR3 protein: CASSLGTMQYF
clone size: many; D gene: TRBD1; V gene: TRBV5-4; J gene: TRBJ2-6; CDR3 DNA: TGTGCCAGCAGCGCGGGACAGGGGGCTCTCTCTGGGGCCAACGTCCTGACTTTC; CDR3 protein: CASSAGQGALSGANVLTF